One sample yielded the 9 T cell receptor beta chains listed below, sequenced in a study of metastatic and nonmetastatic thyroid tumors. TCRdb recomputed clones from the PCR reads via MiXCR. The profile covers more than 14,000 clones, with around 25% appearing a single time and less than 10% taken by the ten largest. Thyroid surgery had not been preceded by any treatment in any patient. The sample taken for sequencing was tumor tissue. These receptors were obtained from a female donor with papillary thyroid cancer or a benign thyroid nodule (not recorded which). Some clones in this sample may be carry-over from other donors' samples.

The genes are TRBV19 and TRBJ1-1, with 10 bases aligning to TRBD1. Germline-derived CDR1 and CDR2 are LNHDA and SQIVND (reference sequence). This CDR3 is built from 17 residues. Unmatched junction bases numbered 8, after V lost 0 bases and J lost 4 bases. The CDR3 region has the DNA TGTGCCAGTAGTATAGATTCCAGCCGGACAGGGGGCACTGAAGCTTTCTTT. It translates to CASSIDSSRTGGTEAFF.

By share of the sample, this clone is medium-sized. The V call is TRBV15, the J call TRBJ2-5; 9 bases align to TRBD1. Trimming at V came to 7 bases and at J to 9 bases, leaving 15 bases not matched to a gene. Germline CDR1 reads LNHNV; CDR2 reads YYDKDF (reference sequence). There are 15 residues in the CDR3. CDR3 region: CATITGTGLNGAQYF. The CDR3 nucleotides are TGTGCCACCATCACCGGGACAGGGCTGAATGGGGCCCAGTACTTC.

This clone ranks as medium-sized. Other DNA sequences of this sample code for an identical CDR3. The genes are TRBV12-3 or TRBV12-4 and TRBJ2-1; tentative D call: TRBD2 (6 bases). V lost 6 bases and J 0 bases, leaving 9 bases between the germline ends. The CDR3 sequence is 14 residues long. The CDR3 nucleotides are TGTGCCAGCAGAGGAGGGAGCTCCTACAATGAGCAGTTCTTC. The encoded protein is CASRGGSSYNEQFF.

This clone was picked up one time. Compared with germline, one end of the junction differs, possibly owing to a read error. This sequence joins TRBV30 and TRBJ2-3; D unclear. This CDR3 is 12 amino acids long. Germline lookup yields CDR1 GTSNPN and CDR2 SVGIG (reference sequence). CDR3 loop: CAWWSLPDTQYF. CDR3 sequence (DNA): TGTGCCTGGTGGTCTCTCCCAGATACTCAGTATTTT.

The sample holds many counts of this clone. The V call is TRBV5-1, the J call TRBJ1-2; D is uncertain. In germline, CDR1 is SGHRS, CDR2 YFSETQ. V was pared by 5 bases and J by 2 bases, with 10 bases between. This CDR3 has 13 amino acids. The CDR3 nucleotides are TGCGCCAGCAGTTCGGACGGCAACTATGGCTACACCTTC. The encoded protein is CASSSDGNYGYTF. The full variable domain, with the rest looked up from reference TRBV5-1 and TRBJ1-2, is KAGVTQTPRYLIKTRGQQVTLSCSPISGHRSVSWYQQTPGQGLQFLFEYFSETQRNKGNFPGRFSGRQFSNSRSEMNVSTLELGDSALYLCASSSDGNYGYTFGSGTRLTVV.

The chain carries TRBV7-3 and TRBJ2-6; no clear D. This CDR3 is built from 16 residues. Trimming took off 1 base at V and 2 bases at J, with 9 bases between the two ends. Germline V CDR1 and CDR2: SGHTA, FQGTGA. CDR3 in amino acids: CASSLILPAGANVLTF. The DNA for the CDR3 is TGTGCCAGCAGCTTAATACTTCCAGCTGGGGCCAACGTCCTGACTTTC.

The gene calls are TRBV20-1 and TRBJ1-6; tentative D call: TRBD1 (5 bases). Trimming removed 0 bases at V and 11 bases at J, with 14 bases between. This CDR3 region has 14 residues. CDR1 and CDR2 (germline): DFQATT, SNEGSKA (reference sequence). In DNA form, the CDR3 reads TGCAGTGCTAGAGATGGTATCGACAGTCCACCCCTCCACTTT. It specifies CSARDGIDSPPLHF.

In this sample, this clone is medium-sized. The CDR3 DNA reads TGTGCCAGCAGCCTTACTAGCGATATGGCCGAGCAGTACTTC. Translation: CASSLTSDMAEQYF. The chain combines TRBV6-1 with TRBJ2-7; 7 bases line up with TRBD2. CDR1 is MNHNS, CDR2 SASEGT, per germline. This CDR3 is 14 amino acids long. V shed 6 bases, J shed 6 bases, and the junction held 11 bases outside the gene matches.

This chain links TRBV7-8 with TRBJ1-4; 8 bases align to TRBD1. The junction had 12 bases not matched to a gene; V was cut back by 3 bases and J by 0 bases. The CDR3 is 19 residues long. Germline V gene lookup returns CDR1 SGHVS and CDR2 FQNEAQ. The CDR3 bases are TGTGCCAGCAGCTTGGCCTTCCGGGACAGGATGTCAACTAATGAAAAACTGTTTTTT. Its protein product is CASSLAFRDRMSTNEKLFF.